This TCR beta chain derives from a study of T-cell reconstitution after alpha-beta-depleted transplantation in children. Preparation of the TCRbeta library used unique molecular identifiers. Using its own MiXCR run on the PCR reads, TCRdb lists one record per CDR3 protein. The sample contains over 150,000 distinct CDR3 sequences, 6.5% to 7.5% of which appear only once. V was pared by 1 base and J by 2 bases, with 16 bases between. Germline V CDR1 and CDR2: DFQATT, SNEGSKA (reference sequence). This CDR3 has 16 amino acids. Many counts were recorded for this clonotype. The sequence came from a human donor who donated a stem cell graft to a child with Wiskott-Aldrich syndrome. The sequencing here drew on PBMCs from the stem cell graft donor, taken from the stem cell graft. The J gene is TRBJ2-3, the V gene TRBV20-1, with D perhaps TRBD2 (7 bases). The CDR3 here is CSARGSRGAVTDTQYF. CDR3 DNA sequence: TGCAGTGCTAGAGGCTCACGGGGGGCGGTCACAGATACGCAGTATTTT.